One sample yielded the 21 T cell receptor beta chains listed below, sequenced in a study of chemoradiotherapy in HPV16-positive cancers. Assay: immunoSEQ multiplex PCR; the TCRdb copy retains only in-frame clones and omits some. This repertoire shows about 8,900 clones, roughly 85% found once; its top ten account for around 3.1%. The sample was tumor tissue, taken from a patient who underwent chemoradiotherapy. Receptors were obtained from a human donor with HPV-associated anogenital cancer.

This chain joins TRBV10-2 and TRBJ1-1; the D is unclear. The CDR3 has 13 residues. CDR1 is WSHSY and CDR2 is SAAADI in the germline V gene. The V gene lost 6 bases and the J gene lost 1 base, with 9 bases spanning the gap. The CDR3 sequence is CASRQLKNTEAFF. CDR3 in DNA: TGCGCCAGCAGACAGCTAAAGAACACTGAAGCTTTCTTT.

The chain uses TRBV4-1 and TRBJ2-3, with D perhaps matching TRBD1 (5 bases). This CDR3 contains 13 residues. Trimming shortened V by 4 bases and J by 6 bases, and 11 bases separated the two germline ends. Per germline, CDR1 MGHRA and CDR2 YSYEKL. The CDR3 coding sequence is TGCGCCAGCAGCCTCGTTGGGGCTGATACGCAGTATTTT. Translated: CASSLVGADTQYF.

V gene TRBV6-1 combines with J gene TRBJ1-3; D is unclear. CDR3 length: 15 residues. The V end lost 2 bases, the J end lost 3 bases, and 11 bases lay between the germline ends. The germline CDR1 and CDR2 sequences are MNHNS and SASEGT. The CDR3 spells CASSERWGIGNTIYF. In nucleotides, the CDR3 is TGTGCCAGCAGTGAACGATGGGGTATTGGAAACACCATATATTTT.

In its sample, this clone was seen once. The V gene is TRBV5-1, the J gene TRBJ2-3, with 11 bases aligning to TRBD2. Trimming cost V 2 bases and J 12 bases; bases outside gene matches: 8. Germline CDR1 and CDR2: SGHRS and YFSETQ. The CDR3 runs 14 residues. CDR3 coding DNA: TGCGCCAGCAGCTTCAGTATTACTAGCGGGAGCCAGTATTTT. Its translation is CASSFSITSGSQYF.

This clone appeared a few times. The CDR3 is CASSLWTGDEKLFF. CDR3 sequence (DNA): TGTGCCAGCAGCTTGTGGACAGGGGATGAAAAACTGTTTTTT. The chain has TRBV5-4 and TRBJ1-4, with TRBD1 matching over 9 bases. V was pared by 1 base and J by 6 bases, with 1 base of the junction left unmatched. The germline V gene has CDR1 SGHNT and CDR2 YYREEE (reference sequence). The CDR3 has 14 residues.

The chain is built from TRBV5-1 and TRBJ2-2, with D unclear. Deletions cut 1 base from V and 5 bases from J, with 9 bases between. Germline-derived CDR1 and CDR2 are SGHRS and YFSETQ. This CDR3 has 14 residues. The CDR3 region has the DNA TGCGCCAGCAGCTTGTCTAGTAATACCGGGGAGCTGTTTTTT. Its translation: CASSLSSNTGELFF.

This clone has more than one count but fewer than ten. This rearrangement joins TRBV4-2 to TRBJ2-7; 9 bases map to TRBD2. Per germline, CDR1 LGHNA and CDR2 YNFKEQ. The CDR3 covers 17 residues. With 0 bases clipped from V and 2 bases from J, the junction kept 8 bases outside the gene matches. DNA for the CDR3: TGTGCCAGCAGCCAAGATACGGTAGCGGGAGTCCCCTACGAGCAGTACTTC. Its translation: CASSQDTVAGVPYEQYF.

The rearrangement links TRBV20-1 to TRBJ1-2; a possible D gene is TRBD1 (6 bases). The CDR3 loop spans 11 amino acids. Trimming removed 5 bases at V and 6 bases at J, with 10 bases between. The germline CDR1 and CDR2 sequences are DFQATT and SNEGSKA (reference sequence). CDR3 coding DNA: TGCAGTGCTCTGACAGGAGATGGCTACACCTTC. Protein product: CSALTGDGYTF.

A single count supports this clone. This chain uses TRBV7-9 with TRBJ1-3; TRBD1 agrees at 10 bases. Unmatched junction bases numbered 12, after V lost 5 bases and J lost 8 bases. CDR3 length: 16 residues. Germline V gene lookup returns CDR1 SEHNR and CDR2 FQNEAQ (reference sequence). CDR3 bases: TGTGCCAGCAGCGTACAGGGTACCGGGACAGGGGACACCATATATTTT. It yields the protein CASSVQGTGTGDTIYF.

CDR3 amino acids: CASSQTGGPPGPQHF. The CDR3 region has the DNA TGTGCCAGCAGCCAGACAGGGGGTCCTCCGGGGCCCCAGCATTTT. The rearrangement links TRBV25-1 to TRBJ1-5; 9 bases line up with TRBD1. Germline loops: CDR1 MGHDK, CDR2 SYGVNS. This CDR3 is 15 amino acids long. Trimming at V came to 6 bases and at J to 9 bases, leaving 12 bases not matched to a gene.

The chain is built from TRBV7-9 and TRBJ1-4, with D unclear. The CDR3 contains 12 residues. Trimming pared 2 bases from V and 8 bases from J, leaving 6 bases between. The germline V gene encodes CDR1 SEHNR and CDR2 FQNEAQ (reference sequence). The CDR3 bases are TGTGCCAGCAGCTTACTAGGAGAAAAACTGTTTTTT. Protein product: CASSLLGEKLFF.

V usage is TRBV6-5 and J usage is TRBJ1-4, with a weak D call TRBD1 (5 bases). Trimming pared 4 bases from V and 0 bases from J, leaving 12 bases between. The CDR3 has 16 amino acids. In germline, CDR1 is MNHEY, CDR2 SVGAGI. CDR3 residues: CASSSGTGATNEKLFF. The CDR3 nucleotides read TGTGCCAGCAGTTCAGGGACGGGTGCAACTAATGAAAAACTGTTTTTT.

This clone was found once. CDR3: CASSLAAEKVYGYTF. CDR3 DNA sequence: TGCGCCAGCAGCTTGGCGGCGGAAAAGGTTTATGGCTACACCTTC. The V gene is TRBV5-1, the J gene TRBJ1-2; unclear D gene. Trimming left V 0 bases short and J 5 bases short, with 14 bases between. This CDR3 spans 15 amino acids. CDR1 and CDR2 from the germline V gene are SGHRS and YFSETQ.

V is TRBV10-2 and J is TRBJ2-1; possibly TRBD1 for D (6 bases). Germline V gene data show CDR1 as WSHSY and CDR2 as SAAADI. CDR3 length: 14 amino acids. V was cut by 7 bases and J by 0 bases, with 10 bases left in between. The DNA of the CDR3 is TGCGCCAGCATTCAGGGGAGCTCCTACAATGAGCAGTTCTTC. Amino acids: CASIQGSSYNEQFF.

The chain couples TRBV6-1 to TRBJ1-2; the D is unclear. Trimming left V 3 bases short and J 5 bases short, with 10 bases between. This CDR3 is built from 13 residues. CDR1 and CDR2 from the germline V gene are MNHNS and SASEGT. In DNA, the CDR3 is TGTGCCAGCAGTGATGGGGAATGGTATGGCTACACCTTC. It translates to CASSDGEWYGYTF.

The chain links TRBV5-6 to TRBJ2-1; D gene ambiguous. Trimming removed 0 bases from V and 8 bases from J, with 9 bases in between. Germline CDR1 reads SGHDT; CDR2 reads YYEEEE. The CDR3 is 13 amino acids. The CDR3: CASSLGPRDEQFF. The CDR3 DNA reads TGTGCCAGCAGCTTGGGTCCACGGGATGAGCAGTTCTTC.

The V call is TRBV6-6, the J call TRBJ2-7; 7 bases fit TRBD2. CDR1 is MNHNY, CDR2 SVGAGI, per germline (reference sequence). The CDR3 covers 14 residues. The V and J ends lost 5 bases and 4 bases, in that order; junction bases with no gene match: 8. The CDR3 DNA reads TGTGCCAGCAGTGAGACTAGCCGAGCTTACGAGCAGTACTTC. Its protein product is CASSETSRAYEQYF.

The chain links TRBV30 to TRBJ1-3; no clear D gene. The V gene's germline CDR1 is GTSNPN and CDR2 SVGIG (reference sequence). CDR3 length equals 10 residues. Trimming cost V 5 bases and J 8 bases, with 7 bases left between them. CDR3 coding DNA: TGTGCCTGGGGTAGGGACACCATATATTTT. Protein: CAWGRDTIYF.

The rearrangement joins TRBV5-1 to TRBJ2-1, with 8 nucleotides matching TRBD2. The CDR3 runs to 16 residues. Germline-derived CDR1 and CDR2 are SGHRS and YFSETQ. The V segment lost 0 bases and the J segment 4 bases; nucleotides outside the gene matches: 6. CDR3 bases: TGCGCCAGCAGCTTGGGGCGGGGGGCGACGTACAATGAGCAGTTCTTC. Amino acids: CASSLGRGATYNEQFF. Filled out from reference TRBV5-1 and TRBJ2-1, the complete variable domain reads KAGVTQTPRYLIKTRGQQVTLSCSPISGHRSVSWYQQTPGQGLQFLFEYFSETQRNKGNFPGRFSGRQFSNSRSEMNVSTLELGDSALYLCASSLGRGATYNEQFFGPGTRLTVL.

CDR3 in amino acids: CASSQDLGQGTEAFF. The CDR3 DNA is TGCGCCAGCAGCCAAGATTTGGGACAGGGCACTGAAGCTTTCTTT. J is TRBJ1-1 and V is TRBV4-1; the match to TRBD1 covers 9 bases. Germline assignment: CDR1 MGHRA and CDR2 YSYEKL. V was pared by 0 bases and J by 4 bases, with 3 bases of the junction left unmatched. This CDR3 spans 15 amino acids.

This chain links TRBV9 with TRBJ1-2; D is uncertain. The CDR3 has 13 amino acids. Trimming pared 2 bases from V and 3 bases from J, leaving 8 bases between. Germline CDR1 reads SGDLS; CDR2 reads YYNGEE. DNA of the CDR3: TGTGCCAGCAGCGTCCTCGGGGACTATGGCTACACCTTC. Translating it yields CASSVLGDYGYTF. The complete variable domain, with remaining parts taken from reference TRBV9 and TRBJ1-2, reads DSGVTQTPKHLITATGQRVTLRCSPRSGDLSVYWYQQSLDQGLQFLIQYYNGEERAKGNILERFSAQQFPDLHSELNLSSLELGDSALYFCASSVLGDYGYTFGSGTRLTVV.